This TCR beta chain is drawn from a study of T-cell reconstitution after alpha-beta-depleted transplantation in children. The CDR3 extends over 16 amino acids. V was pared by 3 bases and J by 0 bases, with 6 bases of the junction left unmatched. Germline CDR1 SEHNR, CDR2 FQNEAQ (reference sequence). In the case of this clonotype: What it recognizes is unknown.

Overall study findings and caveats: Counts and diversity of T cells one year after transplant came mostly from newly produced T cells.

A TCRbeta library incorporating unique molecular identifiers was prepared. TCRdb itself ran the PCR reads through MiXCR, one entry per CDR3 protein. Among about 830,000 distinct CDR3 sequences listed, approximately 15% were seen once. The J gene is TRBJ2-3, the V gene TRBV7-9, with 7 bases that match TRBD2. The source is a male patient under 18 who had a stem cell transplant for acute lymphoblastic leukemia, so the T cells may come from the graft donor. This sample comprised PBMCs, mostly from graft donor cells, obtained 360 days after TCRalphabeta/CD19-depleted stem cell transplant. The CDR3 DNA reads TGTGCCAGCAGCTTCTCAGCGGGGATAAGCACAGATACGCAGTATTTT. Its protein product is CASSFSAGISTDTQYF.